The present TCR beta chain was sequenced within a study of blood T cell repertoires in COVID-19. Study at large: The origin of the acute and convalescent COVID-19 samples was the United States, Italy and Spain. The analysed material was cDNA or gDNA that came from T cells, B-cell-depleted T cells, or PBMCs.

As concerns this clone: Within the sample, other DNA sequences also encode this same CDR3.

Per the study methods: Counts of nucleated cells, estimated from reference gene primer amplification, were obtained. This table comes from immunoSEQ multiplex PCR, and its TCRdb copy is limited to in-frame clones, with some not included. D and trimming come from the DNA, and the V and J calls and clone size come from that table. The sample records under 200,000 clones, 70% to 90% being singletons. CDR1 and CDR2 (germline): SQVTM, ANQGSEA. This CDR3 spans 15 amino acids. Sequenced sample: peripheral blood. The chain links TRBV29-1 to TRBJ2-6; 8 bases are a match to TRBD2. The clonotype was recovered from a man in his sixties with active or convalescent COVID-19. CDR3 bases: TGCCGCGGGGGGCCGGGGGGCGCGGGGGCCAACGTCCTGACTTTC. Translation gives CRGGPGGAGANVLTF. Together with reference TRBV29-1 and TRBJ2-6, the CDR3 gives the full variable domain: SAVISQKPSRDICQRGTSLTIQCQVDSQVTMMFWYRQQPGQSLTLIATANQGSEATYESGFVIDKFPISRPNLTFSTLTVSNMSPEDSSIYLCRGGPGGAGANVLTFGAGSRLTVL.